A single sample is the source of the 14 T cell receptor beta chains below, sequenced in a study of PD-1 blockade in classical Hodgkin lymphoma. TCRdb keeps only in-frame clones here, not all; method: immunoSEQ multiplex PCR. The sample lists 20,000 to 25,000 clones; 71% were seen once. Every single patient, without exception, relapsed after autologous stem cell transplantation, and brentuximab vedotin exposure varied. The source material was peripheral blood mononuclear cells (PBMCs), sampled at baseline. Receptors were obtained from a human donor with classical Hodgkin lymphoma.

This chain uses TRBV4-1 with TRBJ1-1; tentatively, D is TRBD1 (5 bases). The CDR3 sequence is 16 residues long. Trimming shortened V by 1 base and J by 0 bases, and 12 bases separated the two germline ends. Germline V gives CDR1 MGHRA, CDR2 YSYEKL. CDR3 in DNA: TGCGCCAGCAGCCAAGGTTCGACAGTGTTGAACACTGAAGCTTTCTTT. Protein sequence: CASSQGSTVLNTEAFF.

The chain employs TRBV19 and TRBJ1-1; no firm D call. The germline V and J ends were trimmed by 5 bases and 0 bases, with 16 bases remaining between them. Germline CDR1 and CDR2: LNHDA and SQIVND (reference sequence). The CDR3 has 16 amino acids. For the CDR3, the DNA is TGTGCCAGTAGTGCGCACAGAAAGCACTTGAACACTGAAGCTTTCTTT. This encodes CASSAHRKHLNTEAFF.

V is TRBV11-2 and J is TRBJ1-1; D not resolved. Per germline, CDR1 SGHAT and CDR2 FQNNGV. The length of the CDR3 is 14 residues. Trimming cost V 5 bases and J 1 base, with 11 bases left between them. The CDR3 DNA sequence: TGTGCCAGCAGCCGTGACATCGCGAACACTGAAGCTTTCTTT. This codes for CASSRDIANTEAFF.

This sequence joins TRBV19 and TRBJ1-5; possibly TRBD1 for D (5 bases). CDR3 length: 14 residues. V was shortened by 5 bases and J by 3 bases, with 11 bases between the two germline ends. CDR1 and CDR2 (germline): LNHDA, SQIVND (reference sequence). CDR3 region: CASSLGGNNQPQHF. In nucleotides, the CDR3 is TGTGCCAGTAGTCTGGGGGGGAACAATCAGCCCCAGCATTTT. Filled out from reference TRBV19 and TRBJ1-5, the complete variable domain reads DGGITQSPKYLFRKEGQNVTLSCEQNLNHDAMYWYRQDPGQGLRLIYYSQIVNDFQKGDIAEGYSVSREKKESFPLTVTSAQKNPTAFYLCASSLGGNNQPQHFGDGTRLSIL.

The chain carries TRBV5-1 and TRBJ1-3; TRBD1 might be the D (6 bases). The germline CDR1 and CDR2 sequences are SGHRS and YFSETQ. Between the trimmed V and J ends, which lost 4 bases and 2 bases, there was a span of 19 bases. This CDR3 spans 17 amino acids. CDR3 in amino acids: CASSSKQGQFTGNTIYF. DNA of the CDR3: TGCGCCAGCAGCAGTAAACAGGGTCAGTTTACTGGAAACACCATATATTTT.

The chain combines TRBV5-6 with TRBJ1-2; D is possibly TRBD1 (6 bases). V was cut by 4 bases and J by 4 bases, with 20 bases left in between. This CDR3 has 16 residues. Germline V gene lookup returns CDR1 SGHDT and CDR2 YYEEEE. CDR3 amino acids: CASSPERGFYFYGYTF. The CDR3 DNA reads TGTGCCAGCAGCCCGGAGAGGGGGTTTTACTTCTATGGCTACACCTTC. Combining the CDR3 with reference TRBV5-6 and TRBJ1-2 gives the whole variable domain DAGVTQSPTHLIKTRGQQVTLRCSPKSGHDTVSWYQQALGQGPQFIFQYYEEEERQRGNFPDRFSGHQFPNYSSELNVNALLLGDSALYLCASSPERGFYFYGYTFGSGTRLTVV.

The chain carries TRBV5-1 and TRBJ2-7; 10 positions match TRBD1. This CDR3 spans 16 amino acids. The germline V gene encodes CDR1 SGHRS and CDR2 YFSETQ. The V segment lost 1 base and the J segment 3 bases; nucleotides outside the gene matches: 7. As DNA, the CDR3 is TGCGCCAGCAGCTTGATCGGGACAGGGGATATCTACGAGCAGTACTTC. This gives the protein CASSLIGTGDIYEQYF.

The chain combines TRBV30 with TRBJ1-4; no firm D call. The CDR3 length is 14 residues. Trimming shortened V by 0 bases and J by 6 bases, and 11 bases separated the two germline ends. Germline V gives CDR1 GTSNPN, CDR2 SVGIG (reference sequence). In DNA, the CDR3 is TGTGCCTGGAGTGTTCGGGGAGTCGATGAAAAACTGTTTTTT. This sequence encodes CAWSVRGVDEKLFF. Full variable domain (rest looked up from reference TRBV30 and TRBJ1-4): SQTIHQWPATLVQPVGSPLSLECTVEGTSNPNLYWYRQAAGRGLQLLFYSVGIGQISSEVPQNLSASRPQDRQFILSSKKLLLSDSGFYLCAWSVRGVDEKLFFGSGTQLSVL.

This chain links TRBV7-2 with TRBJ2-7, with no clear D. From germline, CDR1 is SGHTA and CDR2 FQGNSA. The V end was cut by 3 bases, the J end by 4 bases, with 4 bases between. The CDR3 runs to 11 residues. The CDR3 spells CASSFQYEQYF. DNA for the CDR3: TGTGCCAGCAGCTTTCAATACGAGCAGTACTTC.

This clone showed up just once. J is TRBJ1-4 and V is TRBV11-3, with D unclear. Germline CDR1 is SGHNT and CDR2 is YENEEA. V lost 3 bases and J 7 bases, leaving 12 bases between the germline ends. The CDR3 length is 14 residues. The CDR3 here is CASSFRWCSEKLFF. The CDR3 nucleotides are TGTGCCAGCAGCTTTCGATGGTGCAGTGAAAAACTGTTTTTT.

CDR3 amino acids: CAIGTAGNLNEKLFF. CDR3 nucleotide sequence: TGTGCCATCGGGACCGCGGGCAACCTCAATGAAAAACTGTTTTTT. The chain combines TRBV10-3 with TRBJ1-4, with D perhaps matching TRBD1 (5 bases). The length of the CDR3 is 15 residues. Germline-derived CDR1 and CDR2 are ENHRY and SYGVKD. V lost 8 bases and J 5 bases, leaving 18 bases between the germline ends.

The rearrangement uses TRBV5-1 and TRBJ2-3; 8 nucleotides agree with TRBD2. This CDR3 spans 15 amino acids. Germline V gene data show CDR1 as SGHRS and CDR2 as YFSETQ. V was pared by 3 bases and J by 4 bases, with 7 bases of the junction left unmatched. The CDR3 region is CASSSGLAGPDTQYF. The DNA of the CDR3 is TGCGCCAGCAGCTCCGGACTAGCTGGGCCAGATACGCAGTATTTT.

The J gene is TRBJ2-7, the V gene TRBV7-2; 9 positions match TRBD2. Germline CDR1 reads SGHTA; CDR2 reads FQGNSA. CDR3 length: 14 amino acids. J gave up 7 bases and V 1 base, and 5 bases lay outside the gene matches. CDR3 DNA: TGTGCCAGCAGCTTAGGCCTAGCGGGATTTGAGCAGTACTTC. Protein sequence: CASSLGLAGFEQYF.

Within the sample, this clone is large. The rearrangement uses TRBV10-2 and TRBJ1-1; no reliable D call. Looked up from germline, CDR1 is WSHSY and CDR2 is SAAADI. The CDR3 runs 15 residues. V was trimmed by 2 bases and J by 10 bases, leaving 20 bases between them. The CDR3 protein is CASSEVGALARVAFF. DNA of the CDR3: TGCGCCAGCAGTGAGGTTGGAGCCCTAGCGAGGGTAGCTTTCTTT.